Listed here are 12 T cell receptor beta chains from one sample, sequenced in a study of T cell responses to AZD1222 COVID-19 vaccine. Generated by immunoSEQ multiplex PCR, the TCRdb table keeps only in-frame clones and is missing some. Among roughly 160,000 clones listed, 85% to 90% were seen once. The sequencing used peripheral blood, collected 28 days after the second AZD1222 dose. The receptors originated from an adult who received the AZD1222 COVID-19 vaccine.

V and J are TRBV7-9 and TRBJ1-1; D remains unclear. The V and J ends lost 3 bases and 7 bases respectively, with 6 bases between them. The CDR3 has 11 residues. In germline, CDR1 is SEHNR, CDR2 FQNEAQ (reference sequence). The CDR3 spells CASSFYDEAFF. In DNA, the CDR3 is TGTGCCAGCAGCTTTTACGATGAAGCTTTCTTT. The full variable domain, in which reference TRBV7-9 and TRBJ1-1 provide the parts outside the CDR3, is DTGVSQNPRHKITKRGQNVTFRCDPISEHNRLYWYRQTLGQGPEFLTYFQNEAQLEKSRLLSDRFSAERPKGSFSTLEIQRTEQGDSAMYLCASSFYDEAFFGQGTRLTVV.

This clone was counted between two and nine times. This chain connects TRBV7-9 to TRBJ1-1, with a possible D match to TRBD1 (5 bases). Germline loops: CDR1 SEHNR, CDR2 FQNEAQ (reference sequence). V lost 1 base to trimming and J lost 5 bases, with 11 bases between them. CDR3 length: 14 amino acids. This chain's CDR3 is CASSLGRATTEAFF. Here the CDR3 DNA reads TGTGCCAGCAGCTTAGGCAGGGCTACGACTGAAGCTTTCTTT.

The chain carries TRBV7-2 and TRBJ2-3; 7 bases match TRBD1. Germline CDR1 SGHTA, CDR2 FQGNSA. The junction had 7 bases not matched to a gene; V was cut back by 11 bases and J by 2 bases. The CDR3 spans 13 residues. CDR3 protein: CAGETGITDTQYF. For the CDR3, the DNA is TGTGCCGGTGAGACAGGGATCACAGATACGCAGTATTTT.

As DNA, the CDR3 is TGTGCCAGCCGGCAAGACCCATCCTACAATGAGCAGTTCTTC. This gives the protein CASRQDPSYNEQFF. The chain recombines TRBV6-5 with TRBJ2-1; D unclear. With 8 bases removed from V and 1 base from J, the gap between germline ends came to 12 bases. The CDR3 length is 14 residues. In germline, CDR1 is MNHEY, CDR2 SVGAGI.

The chain recombines TRBV7-9 with TRBJ1-5; maybe TRBD1 (5 bases). V was cut by 0 bases and J by 2 bases, with 11 bases left in between. The V gene's germline CDR1 is SEHNR and CDR2 FQNEAQ (reference sequence). The CDR3 covers 16 residues. CDR3 bases: TGTGCCAGCAGCTTAGCCCAGGGATCTGGCAATCAGCCCCAGCATTTT. It is translated as CASSLAQGSGNQPQHF.

V is TRBV6-5 and J is TRBJ1-1; D is undetermined. The CDR3 has 15 residues. Trimming shortened V by 0 bases and J by 1 base, and 9 bases separated the two germline ends. From germline, CDR1 is MNHEY and CDR2 SVGAGI. The CDR3 spells CASSYSRRANTEAFF. As DNA, the CDR3 is TGTGCCAGCAGTTACTCGAGACGGGCGAACACTGAAGCTTTCTTT.

The chain employs TRBV9 and TRBJ2-1; possibly TRBD2 for D (6 bases). Germline V gene sequence: CDR1 SGDLS, CDR2 YYNGEE. V gave up 4 bases and J gave up 2 bases, with 10 bases separating them. The CDR3 sequence is 14 residues long. The CDR3 here is CASSPGEAYNEQFF. The CDR3 coding sequence is TGTGCCAGCAGCCCGGGGGAGGCCTACAATGAGCAGTTCTTC.

The chain couples TRBV6-1 to TRBJ1-5; perhaps TRBD1 as D (5 bases). Germline V gives CDR1 MNHNS, CDR2 SASEGT. CDR3 size: 14 residues. The ends were cut back, 0 bases at V and 9 bases at J, with 12 bases in the middle. The CDR3 DNA sequence: TGTGCCAGCAGTGAAGCGCCGGGGCTTAGGCCCCAGCATTTT. It translates to CASSEAPGLRPQHF.

The CDR3 spells CASSGGRGHEKLFF. The CDR3 DNA reads as TGTGCCAGCAGCGGGGGACGAGGGCATGAAAAACTGTTTTTT. The gene calls are TRBV7-2 and TRBJ1-4, with D perhaps matching TRBD1 (5 bases). The V end was cut by 5 bases, the J end by 6 bases, with 13 bases between. The germline V gene has CDR1 SGHTA and CDR2 FQGNSA. This CDR3 is built from 14 residues.

The chain combines TRBV4-1 with TRBJ1-1, with D perhaps matching TRBD1 (5 bases). V lost 3 bases to trimming and J lost 0 bases, with 14 bases between them. Germline CDR1 reads MGHRA; CDR2 reads YSYEKL. The CDR3 extends over 16 amino acids. In DNA, the CDR3 is TGCGCCAGCAGCCAGGGTTACTCGGACATGAACACTGAAGCTTTCTTT. It specifies CASSQGYSDMNTEAFF.

The chain combines TRBV19 with TRBJ2-1; the match to TRBD1 covers 10 bases. This CDR3 spans 16 amino acids. Germline CDR1 is LNHDA and CDR2 is SQIVND (reference sequence). The junction had 5 bases not matched to a gene; V was cut back by 1 base and J by 5 bases. The CDR3 loop is CASSIVQGQGNNEQFF. CDR3 nucleotides: TGTGCCAGTAGTATAGTTCAGGGACAGGGGAACAATGAGCAGTTCTTC.

This sequence joins TRBV29-1 and TRBJ1-2; 7 bases fit TRBD1. The CDR3 is 14 amino acids. Germline lookup yields CDR1 SQVTM and CDR2 ANQGSEA. After removal of 2 bases from V and 1 base from J, the junction contained 4 bases not matched to a gene. The DNA for the CDR3 is TGCAGCGTTGAACCCAGGGGGTTTAACTATGGCTACACCTTC. Protein product: CSVEPRGFNYGYTF. Filled out from reference TRBV29-1 and TRBJ1-2, the complete variable domain reads SAVISQKPSRDICQRGTSLTIQCQVDSQVTMMFWYRQQPGQSLTLIATANQGSEATYESGFVIDKFPISRPNLTFSTLTVSNMSPEDSSIYLCSVEPRGFNYGYTFGSGTRLTVV.